Below, 30 T cell receptor beta chains from the same sample are listed, as sequenced in a study of cytomegalovirus exposure and HLA in healthy donors. 13 Jbeta primers and 60 Vbeta primers were used for the PCR. Libraries were prepared by immunoSEQ multiplex PCR; TCRdb keeps only in-frame clonotypes and omits some of them. The data contain approximately 150,000 clones, almost 75% of them singletons. What was sequenced was PBMCs. All receptors come from a woman aged 18-29 years in good health and CMV-seropositive.

This chain uses TRBV6-5 with TRBJ1-1; tentatively, D is TRBD1 (6 bases). V gave up 9 bases and J gave up 6 bases, with 17 bases separating them. Per germline, CDR1 MNHEY and CDR2 SVGAGI. This CDR3 is 13 amino acids long. CDR3 DNA sequence: TGTGCCAGTCCACTCGCAGGGGTTGCTGAAGCTTTCTTT. Its translation is CASPLAGVAEAFF.

This clone has a handful of counts. The chain links TRBV9 to TRBJ2-4; 10 bases line up with TRBD1. The CDR3 spans 16 residues. V was clipped by 0 bases and J by 3 bases; unmatched bases: 3. Germline CDR1 is SGDLS and CDR2 is YYNGEE. CDR3 loop: CASSVGDRGGKNIQYF. The DNA for the CDR3 is TGTGCCAGCAGCGTAGGGGACAGGGGAGGCAAAAACATTCAGTACTTC.

The sample holds a few counts of this clone. This CDR3 is CASSPGGAGYGYTF. The CDR3 DNA sequence: TGTGCCAGTAGCCCCGGGGGGGCGGGATATGGCTACACCTTC. The chain combines TRBV19 with TRBJ1-2; D perhaps matches TRBD1 (6 bases). Deletions cut 6 bases from V and 5 bases from J, with 16 bases between. The CDR3 is made up of 14 amino acids. Germline V gene sequence: CDR1 LNHDA, CDR2 SQIVND (reference sequence).

CDR3 residues: CAWSAGQGRQPQHF. Here the CDR3 DNA reads TGTGCCTGGAGTGCGGGACAGGGGCGTCAGCCCCAGCATTTT. The gene calls are TRBV30 and TRBJ1-5, with 10 bases aligning to TRBD1. The CDR3 is 14 amino acids. Germline lookup yields CDR1 GTSNPN and CDR2 SVGIG (reference sequence). The ends lost 1 base at V and 6 bases at J; junction bases unmatched: 3.

V and J are TRBV6-6 and TRBJ1-1; D may be TRBD1 (5 bases). There are 13 residues in the CDR3. In germline, CDR1 is MNHNY, CDR2 SVGAGI (reference sequence). V lost 7 bases, J lost 3 bases, and 12 bases lay in between. CDR3 protein: CASNYRSDTEAFF. In nucleotides, the CDR3 is TGTGCCAGCAACTACAGGTCCGACACTGAAGCTTTCTTT.

The chain joins TRBV28 to TRBJ2-3; 8 bases align to TRBD2. In germline, CDR1 is MDHEN, CDR2 SYDVKM. This CDR3 spans 14 amino acids. V shed 5 bases, J shed 4 bases, and the junction held 5 bases outside the gene matches. The CDR3 here is CASSGYGGADTQYF. The CDR3 DNA sequence: TGTGCCAGCAGTGGGTACGGGGGGGCAGATACGCAGTATTTT.

This chain joins TRBV10-3 and TRBJ2-7; 10 bases line up with TRBD1. This CDR3 has 16 residues. V was pared by 6 bases and J by 4 bases, with 12 bases of the junction left unmatched. CDR1 and CDR2 from the germline V gene are ENHRY and SYGVKD. CDR3 loop: CAISGITGTGVYEQYF. DNA of the CDR3: TGTGCCATCAGCGGAATTACCGGGACAGGGGTATACGAGCAGTACTTC.

The chain couples TRBV19 to TRBJ1-2, with no clear D. The V end was cut by 0 bases, the J end by 2 bases, with 13 bases between. The CDR3 totals 16 residues. Per the germline V gene, CDR1 is LNHDA and CDR2 is SQIVND (reference sequence). The CDR3 DNA follows: TGTGCCAGTAGTATAGACCGCGGAGGATTAAACTATGGCTACACCTTC. This codes for CASSIDRGGLNYGYTF.

The J gene is TRBJ2-6, the V gene TRBV5-4; TRBD1 might be the D (5 bases). The CDR3 runs 14 residues. Germline lookup yields CDR1 SGHNT and CDR2 YYREEE (reference sequence). V dropped 1 base and J dropped 5 bases, with 7 bases sitting between them. The CDR3 region is CASSLRGWANVLTF. CDR3 in DNA: TGTGCCAGCAGCTTGAGGGGCTGGGCCAACGTCCTGACTTTC.

The gene calls are TRBV5-1 and TRBJ2-7; 7 bases are a match to TRBD1. Trimming took 0 bases from V and 3 from J; bases not matched to a gene: 9. The CDR3 runs to 16 residues. From germline, CDR1 is SGHRS and CDR2 YFSETQ. The CDR3 reads CASSLGRTGAGYEQYF. For the CDR3, the DNA is TGCGCCAGCAGCTTGGGGCGGACAGGTGCTGGCTACGAGCAGTACTTC.

J is TRBJ1-1 and V is TRBV4-2; 7 bases fit TRBD1. The CDR3 spans 15 residues. Germline assignment: CDR1 LGHNA and CDR2 YNFKEQ. The V and J ends lost 2 bases and 0 bases, in that order; junction bases with no gene match: 3. DNA for the CDR3: TGTGCCAGCAGCCAAAATCAGGGGGTGAACACTGAAGCTTTCTTT. Its translation: CASSQNQGVNTEAFF.

The genes are TRBV7-6 and TRBJ2-1; 8 positions agree with TRBD2. CDR1 is SGHVS, CDR2 FNYEAQ, per germline. The CDR3 is 16 amino acids. Unmatched junction bases numbered 7, after V lost 0 bases and J lost 6 bases. CDR3 sequence reads: CASSLAGSGVSNEQFF. As DNA, the CDR3 is TGTGCCAGCAGCTTAGCGGGTAGCGGGGTGTCCAATGAGCAGTTCTTC.

V gene TRBV2 combines with J gene TRBJ1-1; the D is unclear. The V and J ends lost 4 bases and 3 bases respectively, with 12 bases between them. The CDR3 extends over 14 amino acids. Germline CDR1 and CDR2: SNHLY and FYNNEI. The CDR3, as DNA: TGTGCCAGCAGTGGTTTATTGTCCTACACTGAAGCTTTCTTT. Protein sequence: CASSGLLSYTEAFF.

This rearrangement joins TRBV5-1 to TRBJ1-3, with D unresolved. The V end was cut by 4 bases, the J end by 4 bases, with 15 bases between. CDR3 length: 15 residues. Per germline, CDR1 SGHRS and CDR2 YFSETQ. The CDR3 loop is CASSTGTERGNTIYF. The CDR3 DNA is TGCGCCAGCAGCACCGGAACTGAGAGGGGAAACACCATATATTTT.

The chain joins TRBV30 to TRBJ2-3, with 9 bases fitting TRBD1. V gave up 7 bases and J gave up 6 bases; unmatched junction bases: 5. This CDR3 spans 12 amino acids. Germline CDR1 GTSNPN, CDR2 SVGIG (reference sequence). The CDR3 sequence is CAYWTGVDTQYF. CDR3 bases: TGTGCCTACTGGACAGGGGTGGATACGCAGTATTTT.

The chain joins TRBV30 to TRBJ1-1; D is ambiguous. CDR3 length: 14 residues. Trimming pared 0 bases from V and 0 bases from J, leaving 8 bases between. Germline V gives CDR1 GTSNPN, CDR2 SVGIG (reference sequence). For the CDR3, the DNA is TGTGCCTGGAGTGTCGAACAGATGAACACTGAAGCTTTCTTT. Translating gives CAWSVEQMNTEAFF.

As regards this clone: An end of the junction differs from the germline gene, which may be a read error. This chain connects TRBV7-9 to TRBJ1-1; perhaps TRBD1 as D (5 bases). The CDR3 loop spans 16 amino acids. CDR1 and CDR2 from the germline V gene are SEHNR and FQNEAQ (reference sequence). The CDR3 DNA follows: TGTTCCAGCAGCTTAGCGAGGACAATGACGGCGGCTGAAGCTTTCTTT. It codes for CSSSLARTMTAAEAFF.

This clone has only one observation. This chain uses TRBV5-1 with TRBJ1-3, with 7 bases fitting TRBD1. The CDR3 length is 16 residues. Germline values: CDR1 SGHRS, CDR2 YFSETQ. V shed 4 bases and J 2 bases; nucleotides not matched to a gene: 9. CDR3 coding DNA: TGCGCCAGCAGCCCTGAACAGGGGAGCGCTGGAAACACCATATATTTT. As protein: CASSPEQGSAGNTIYF. Complete variable domain (other parts from reference TRBV5-1 and TRBJ1-3): KAGVTQTPRYLIKTRGQQVTLSCSPISGHRSVSWYQQTPGQGLQFLFEYFSETQRNKGNFPGRFSGRQFSNSRSEMNVSTLELGDSALYLCASSPEQGSAGNTIYFGEGSWLTVV.

The chain is built from TRBV5-6 and TRBJ1-5; tentative D call: TRBD1 (6 bases). Germline lookup yields CDR1 SGHDT and CDR2 YYEEEE. The V and J ends lost 4 bases and 4 bases respectively, with 12 bases between them. CDR3 size: 14 residues. CDR3 amino acids: CASSGPQGNQPQHF. CDR3 bases: TGTGCCAGCAGCGGCCCACAGGGAAATCAGCCCCAGCATTTT.

The rearrangement uses TRBV10-3 and TRBJ1-1, with D perhaps matching TRBD1 (6 bases). CDR3 size: 14 residues. Trimming removed 7 bases at V and 4 bases at J, with 16 bases between. The germline V gene has CDR1 ENHRY and CDR2 SYGVKD. The CDR3 bases are TGTGCCATCAAACGGATTAGGGGGGGCACTGAAGCTTTCTTT. It is translated as CAIKRIRGGTEAFF.

V gene TRBV18 combines with J gene TRBJ2-7; 9 nucleotides match TRBD1. Germline V gene data show CDR1 as KGHSH and CDR2 as LQKENI. Trimming at V came to 4 bases and at J to 4 bases, leaving 11 bases not matched to a gene. There are 16 residues in the CDR3. The CDR3: CASSQRKDRGGYEQYF. For the CDR3, the DNA is TGTGCCAGCTCACAGAGAAAGGACAGGGGTGGGTACGAGCAGTACTTC.

The chain joins TRBV2 to TRBJ2-7; no clear D. This CDR3 comprises 12 residues. Trimming left V 7 bases short and J 1 base short, with 8 bases between. Germline-derived CDR1 and CDR2 are SNHLY and FYNNEI. The CDR3 region is CASTTESYEQYF. In nucleotides, the CDR3 is TGTGCCAGCACTACAGAATCCTACGAGCAGTACTTC.

The chain carries TRBV28 and TRBJ1-5; 11 bases fit TRBD1. Germline V gene data show CDR1 as MDHEN and CDR2 as SYDVKM. J was trimmed by 6 bases and V by 6 bases; bases with no gene match: 4. CDR3 length equals 14 residues. CDR3 bases: TGTGCCAGCAGAGGACAGGGGGCGCGTCAGCCCCAGCATTTT. Its protein is CASRGQGARQPQHF.

The chain recombines TRBV10-3 with TRBJ2-1; TRBD2 matches at 14 bases. The J segment lost 5 bases and the V segment lost 10 bases, leaving 7 bases of the junction unmatched. CDR1 and CDR2 from the germline V gene are ENHRY and SYGVKD. The CDR3 runs 15 residues. In DNA, the CDR3 is TGTGCCACCCGACTAGCGGGGGGGCTCAACAATGAGCAGTTCTTC. Protein product: CATRLAGGLNNEQFF.

This clone showed up just once. This chain uses TRBV2 with TRBJ2-5; 12 bases are shared with TRBD2. Germline V CDR1 and CDR2: SNHLY, FYNNEI. This CDR3 region has 16 residues. V shed 0 bases and J 2 bases; nucleotides not matched to a gene: 1. The CDR3 bases are TGTGCCAGCAGTGAAGCGCTAGCGGGGGGGCAAGAGACCCAGTACTTC. Protein sequence: CASSEALAGGQETQYF.

This sequence joins TRBV7-8 and TRBJ1-5; D not certain. With 4 bases removed from V and 4 bases from J, the gap between germline ends came to 17 bases. CDR1 is SGHVS and CDR2 is FQNEAQ in the germline V gene. The CDR3 loop spans 16 amino acids. The chain's CDR3 is CASSSRFVSLNQPQHF. As DNA, the CDR3 is TGTGCCAGCAGCTCCCGGTTTGTGAGTCTAAATCAGCCCCAGCATTTT.

As regards this clone: Different DNA sequences within this sample yield the same CDR3. The J gene is TRBJ1-2, the V gene TRBV5-6; 7 bases match TRBD1. With V trimmed by 0 bases and J by 5 bases, 4 bases remained unmatched. CDR1 is SGHDT, CDR2 YYEEEE, per germline. This CDR3 comprises 14 residues. The CDR3 is CASSLGQGFYGYTF. In DNA form, the CDR3 reads TGTGCCAGCAGCTTGGGACAGGGTTTTTATGGCTACACCTTC.

The chain is built from TRBV6-6 and TRBJ2-7, with D hard to call. The CDR3 is 13 amino acids. Germline CDR1 is MNHNY and CDR2 is SVGAGI (reference sequence). The V end was cut by 5 bases, the J end by 4 bases, with 12 bases between. The DNA of the CDR3 is TGTGCCAGCAGTCTATCTGCCCATTACGAGCAGTACTTC. Amino acid sequence: CASSLSAHYEQYF.

The sample holds one count of this clone. The chain couples TRBV4-3 to TRBJ1-6; the match to TRBD1 covers 7 bases. The CDR3 covers 15 residues. Germline V lookup: CDR1 LGHNA, CDR2 YSLEER. The V and J ends lost 3 bases and 4 bases, in that order; junction bases with no gene match: 3. The CDR3 here is CASSQTTGYNSPLHF. DNA of the CDR3: TGCGCCAGCAGCCAGACGACAGGGTATAATTCACCCCTCCACTTT.

V and J are TRBV7-8 and TRBJ2-1; no reliable D call. With 1 base removed from V and 5 bases from J, the gap between germline ends came to 6 bases. Germline CDR1 is SGHVS and CDR2 is FQNEAQ. The CDR3 covers 13 residues. CDR3 in DNA: TGTGCCAGCAGCTTAGGACACAACAATGAGCAGTTCTTC. Amino acids: CASSLGHNNEQFF.